Listed below are T cell receptor beta chains from one sample, sequenced in a study of control samples from healthy donors and cancer patients. Profiling relied on immunoSEQ multiplex PCR, and the TCRdb table lists in-frame clones only, not all of them. The sample shows about 61,000 clones, almost 90% of them seen only once. The sequenced material came from PBMCs. The origin of the receptors is a man aged 60-69 years with colorectal cancer. CDR3s include the opening cysteine and the closing phenylalanine or tryptophan. The D gene is left open where the match is weak. The listing skips clone size in some rows; elsewhere it reads once, few, many or a size class.

J gene,clone size,V gene,D gene,CDR3 protein,CDR3 DNA
TRBJ2-5,-,TRBV5-5,-,CASSLILGTETQYF,TGTGCCAGCAGCCTGATCCTAGGAACAGAGACCCAGTACTTC
TRBJ1-3,-,TRBV6-5,-,CASSPRGNTIYF,TGTGCCAGCAGTCCCAGAGGAAACACCATATATTTT
TRBJ1-2,-,TRBV5-1,-,CASSPSSLDGYTF,TGCGCCAGCAGCCCCTCTTCGCTGGATGGCTACACCTTC
TRBJ1-1,-,TRBV14,TRBD1,CASSQEGGWDTEAFF,TGTGCCAGCAGCCAAGAAGGGGGCTGGGACACTGAAGCTTTCTTT
TRBJ2-5,-,TRBV7-9,-,CASSFGGGETQYF,TGTGCCAGCAGCTTTGGGGGCGGAGAGACCCAGTACTTC
TRBJ2-3,-,TRBV4-1,TRBD2,CASSQRGETRADTQYF,TGCGCCAGCAGCCAACGGGGGGAGACTAGGGCAGATACGCAGTATTTT
TRBJ2-4,-,TRBV29-1,-,CSVEVGLAKNIQYF,TGCAGCGTTGAGGTGGGATTAGCCAAAAACATTCAGTACTTC
TRBJ1-6,-,TRBV2,-,CASTARPVNSPLHF,TGTGCCAGCACCGCGCGGCCGGTCAATTCACCCCTCCACTTT
TRBJ2-5,-,TRBV3-1/TRBV3-2,-,CASSHGPGTQYF,TGTGCCAGCAGCCATGGACCGGGGACCCAGTACTTC
TRBJ2-5,-,TRBV12-3/TRBV12-4,-,CASSFPKETQYF,TGTGCCAGCAGTTTCCCAAAAGAGACCCAGTACTTC
TRBJ1-6,-,TRBV14,-,CASSQGGSYNSPLHF,TGTGCCAGCAGCCAAGGGGGCTCCTATAATTCACCCCTCCACTTT
TRBJ2-7,-,TRBV19,TRBD1,CASGDRGGSYEQYF,TGTGCCAGTGGAGACAGGGGAGGATCCTACGAGCAGTACTTC
TRBJ1-1,-,TRBV2,-,CASSEVVDTEAFF,TGTGCCAGCAGTGAAGTCGTTGACACTGAAGCTTTCTTT
TRBJ1-2,-,TRBV27,-,CASRELGRSNYGYTF,TGTGCCAGCAGAGAGCTGGGCCGTTCTAACTATGGCTACACCTTC
TRBJ2-7,-,TRBV30,-,CAWGQFSYEQYF,TGTGCCTGGGGGCAGTTCTCCTACGAGCAGTACTTC
TRBJ2-5,-,TRBV13,TRBD2,CASSPILAVGGETQYF,TGTGCCAGCAGCCCTATCCTAGCGGTCGGAGGAGAGACCCAGTACTTC
TRBJ2-6,-,TRBV24-1,-,CATGDPGSGANVLTF,TGTGCCACCGGAGACCCTGGCTCTGGGGCCAACGTCCTGACTTTC
TRBJ1-1,few,TRBV6-5,-,CASSQRQLNTEAFF,TGTGCCAGCAGTCAGCGACAGTTAAACACTGAAGCTTTCTTT
TRBJ1-2,-,TRBV5-1,-,CASSSGHQGYTF,TGCGCCAGCAGCTCCGGACATCAGGGCTACACCTTC
TRBJ1-1,-,TRBV7-9,-,CASSLMKGRGDTEAFF,TGTGCCAGCAGCTTAATGAAGGGCAGGGGTGACACTGAAGCTTTCTTT
TRBJ2-4,-,TRBV5-1,-,CASTKPGTGKNIQYF,TGCGCCAGCACGAAACCAGGGACCGGAAAAAACATTCAGTACTTC
TRBJ1-1,-,TRBV19,-,CASRQGSGYANTEAFF,TGTGCCAGTAGGCAGGGTAGCGGTTATGCGAACACTGAAGCTTTCTTT
TRBJ1-6,-,TRBV9,TRBD1,CASSQHWTGDSPLHF,TGTGCCAGCAGCCAACATTGGACAGGGGATTCACCCCTCCACTTT
TRBJ2-3,-,TRBV4-2,-,CASSLRARGRGSADTQYF,TGTGCCAGCAGCCTCCGAGCGCGGGGCAGGGGCAGTGCAGATACGCAGTATTTT
TRBJ2-2,-,TRBV6-5,-,CASSYPLGGNTGELFF,TGTGCCAGCAGTTACCCCTTGGGGGGTAACACCGGGGAGCTGTTTTTT
TRBJ2-3,-,TRBV6-6,-,CASRDASPDTQYF,TGTGCCTCACGGGATGCTAGCCCAGATACGCAGTATTTT
TRBJ2-3,-,TRBV5-1,TRBD1,CASSLSITGGDTQYF,TGCGCCAGCAGCTTGTCGATTACAGGGGGCGATACGCAGTATTTT
TRBJ1-1,few,TRBV6-5,TRBD1,CASSYQGQGKRAFF,TGTGCCAGCAGTTACCAAGGACAGGGGAAAAGGGCTTTCTTT
TRBJ2-3,-,TRBV7-6,-,CASSLEGPKADTQYF,TGTGCCAGCAGCTTAGAGGGCCCCAAGGCAGATACGCAGTATTTT
TRBJ2-5,-,TRBV28,TRBD1,CASRRGQETQYF,TGTGCCAGCAGGAGGGGGCAGGAGACCCAGTACTTC
TRBJ1-2,-,TRBV19,-,CASSMRWGDRTGIGYTF,TGTGCCAGTAGTATGAGGTGGGGGGACCGCACGGGTATCGGCTACACCTTC
TRBJ1-1,-,TRBV12-3/TRBV12-4,-,CASSSWTVEAFF,TGTGCCAGCAGTTCGTGGACAGTTGAAGCTTTCTTT
TRBJ1-4,few,TRBV5-1,TRBD1,CASSLSGTATNEKLFF,TGCGCCAGCAGCCTTTCCGGGACAGCAACTAATGAAAAACTGTTTTTT
TRBJ1-1,-,TRBV10-1,-,CASSESTPGNTEAFF,TGCGCCAGCAGTGAGTCGACTCCAGGCAACACTGAAGCTTTCTTT
TRBJ1-6,-,TRBV5-1,-,CASSLEAAPPLHF,TGCGCCAGCAGCTTGGAGGCAGCTCCGCCCCTCCACTTT
TRBJ1-1,-,TRBV27,TRBD1,CASSFGGRGHTEAFF,TGTGCCAGCAGTTTCGGCGGAAGGGGGCACACTGAAGCTTTCTTT
TRBJ1-5,-,TRBV7-9,-,CASSSGIHNQPQHF,TGTGCCAGCAGCTCTGGGATTCACAATCAGCCCCAGCATTTT
TRBJ1-2,-,TRBV7-9,TRBD1,CASSSIGTGGYTF,TGTGCCAGCAGCTCTATTGGGACAGGGGGCTACACCTTC
TRBJ2-7,-,TRBV28,TRBD2,CASSFHLDLAGSSYEQYF,TGTGCCAGCAGTTTCCATCTGGACCTAGCGGGGAGCTCCTACGAGCAGTACTTC
TRBJ1-3,-,TRBV3-1/TRBV3-2,TRBD1,CASSFQGQGASGNTIYF,TGTGCCAGCAGTTTTCAGGGACAGGGGGCTTCTGGAAACACCATATATTTT
TRBJ2-3,-,TRBV3-1/TRBV3-2,TRBD2,CASSQGGGDTDTQYF,TGTGCCAGCAGCCAAGGCGGGGGGGACACAGATACGCAGTATTTT
TRBJ1-1,-,TRBV11-2,-,CASGTGNTEAFF,TGTGCCAGCGGGACGGGGAACACTGAAGCTTTCTTT
TRBJ2-1,-,TRBV11-3,TRBD2,CASSFAGGTYNEQFF,TGTGCCAGCAGCTTCGCCGGGGGGACCTACAATGAGCAGTTCTTC
TRBJ2-7,-,TRBV29-1,TRBD1,CSVVGQGISEQYF,TGCAGCGTTGTTGGACAGGGGATTAGCGAGCAGTACTTC
TRBJ2-1,-,TRBV15,TRBD2,CATSSVGTKNEQFF,TGTGCCACCAGCAGTGTCGGGACTAAAAATGAGCAGTTCTTC
TRBJ1-5,-,TRBV6-5,-,CASSPGTNQPQHF,TGTGCCAGCAGCCCAGGGACAAATCAGCCCCAGCATTTT
TRBJ2-1,-,TRBV6-5,-,CASSRGYNEQFF,TGTGCCAGCAGCCGCGGGTACAATGAGCAGTTCTTC
TRBJ2-7,-,TRBV27,-,CASSWSLSGNEQYF,TGTGCCAGCTCCTGGAGCCTCTCGGGGAACGAGCAGTACTTC
TRBJ2-3,-,TRBV10-3,-,CAISASTDTQYF,TGTGCCATCAGTGCTAGCACAGATACGCAGTATTTT
TRBJ1-3,-,TRBV7-6,-,CASSYGTYGNTIYF,TGTGCCAGCAGCTACGGGACGTATGGAAACACCATATATTTT
TRBJ1-3,-,TRBV24-1,TRBD1,CATSDDRDSGNTIYF,TGTGCCACCAGTGACGACAGGGACTCTGGAAACACCATATATTTT